This TCR beta chain derives from a study of blood T cell repertoires in COVID-19. Turning to the study itself: The United States, Italy and Spain provided the acute and convalescent COVID-19 samples.

In the study's own analysis: Estimated nucleated cell counts came from reference gene primer amplification. The protocol was immunoSEQ multiplex PCR, while the TCRdb copy is restricted to in-frame clones and leaves out a portion. V, J and clone size reflect that table, while D and trimming were determined from the DNA. The sample gives 150,000 to 250,000 clones, around 87% of which show up once; around 2.3% is in the top ten. The CDR3 is 16 amino acids. CDR1 SNHLY and CDR2 FYNNEI come from the germline V gene. The J segment lost 5 bases and the V segment lost 4 bases, leaving 8 bases of the junction unmatched. In terms of age and location, participants ranged from roughly 18 to 95 years and lived in 24 US areas. Which cohort a participant joined came from the clinical history participants gave.

This sequence joins TRBV2 and TRBJ2-2; 9 nucleotides line up with TRBD1. The receptor was isolated from a woman younger than 45 who had recovered from COVID-19. The sequenced sample was PBMCs or T cells enriched from blood (not recorded which). CDR3 in amino acids: CASSGDRASGTGELFF. Written as DNA, the CDR3 is TGTGCCAGCAGTGGGGACAGGGCCAGTGGAACCGGGGAGCTGTTTTTT.